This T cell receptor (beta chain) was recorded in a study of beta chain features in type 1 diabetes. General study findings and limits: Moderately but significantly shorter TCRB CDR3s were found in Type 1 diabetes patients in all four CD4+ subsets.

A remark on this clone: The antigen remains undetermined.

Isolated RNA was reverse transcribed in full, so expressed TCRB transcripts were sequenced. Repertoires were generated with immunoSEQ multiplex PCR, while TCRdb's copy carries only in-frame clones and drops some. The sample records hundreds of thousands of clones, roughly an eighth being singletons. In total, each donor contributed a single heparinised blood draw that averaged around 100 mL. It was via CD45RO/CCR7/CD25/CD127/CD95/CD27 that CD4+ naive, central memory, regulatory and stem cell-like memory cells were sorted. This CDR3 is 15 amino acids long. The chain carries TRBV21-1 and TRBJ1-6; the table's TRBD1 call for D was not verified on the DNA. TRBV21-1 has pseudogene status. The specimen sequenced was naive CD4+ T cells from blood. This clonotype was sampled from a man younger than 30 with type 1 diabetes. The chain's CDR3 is CASSKHRKGNSPLHF. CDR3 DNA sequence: TGTGCCAGCAGCAAACACAGGAAGGGTAATTCACCCCTCCACTTT.